Below, one T cell receptor (beta chain) is given with its context. The table came from immunoSEQ multiplex PCR; TCRdb's copy has only in-frame clones and leaves some out. This table has some 160,000 clones, roughly 80% appearing once. This entry comes from a study of blood T cell repertoires in COVID-19. Study-wide context: Researchers got acute and convalescent COVID-19 samples from the United States, Italy and Spain.

CDR3 length equals 16 residues. From germline, CDR1 is MNHEY and CDR2 SVGAGI. V shed 0 bases, J shed 0 bases, and the junction held 2 bases outside the gene matches. The TCR sequence derives from a woman in her sixties who had recovered from COVID-19. The sequencing sample was made of PBMCs or T cells enriched from blood (not recorded which). The chain joins TRBV6-5 to TRBJ2-3; TRBD2 matches at 8 bases. The DNA for the CDR3 is TGTGCCAGCAGTTACTCTCCTAGCGGGAGCACAGATACGCAGTATTTT. Protein sequence: CASSYSPSGSTDTQYF.